This T cell receptor (beta chain) was captured by sequencing in a study of T cells after yellow fever vaccination. General study findings and limits: FACS-sorted repertoires could contain abundant clonotypes contaminating from the bulk population.

Trimming removed 3 bases from V and 4 bases from J; junction bases left unmatched: 11. Germline V lookup: CDR1 KGHSH, CDR2 LQKENI. This CDR3 comprises 17 residues. With respect to this clonotype: Its antigen is still unknown.

TCRdb re-derived calls from the 5' RACE reads in MiXCR, one entry per CDR3 protein. The sample yields about 340,000 distinct CDR3 sequences, 9.5% to 15% seen once. The sample here was CD4+ T cells sorted from PBMCs, taken 15 days after the yellow fever booster vaccination. V usage is TRBV18 and J usage is TRBJ1-1, with 10 bases aligning to TRBD1. The origin of this receptor is a man aged 18 to 29 who received the YFV17D yellow fever vaccine. CDR3 protein: CASSPSRQGAGSTEAFF. In DNA form, the CDR3 reads TGTGCCAGCTCACCCTCGAGACAGGGGGCGGGTAGCACTGAAGCTTTCTTT. Drawing the rest from reference TRBV18 and TRBJ1-1, the complete variable domain is NAGVMQNPRHLVRRRGQEARLRCSPMKGHSHVYWYRQLPEEGLKFMVYLQKENIIDESGMPKERFSAEFPKEGPSILRIQQVVRGDSAAYFCASSPSRQGAGSTEAFFGQGTRLTVV.